One and the same sample provided the 30 T cell receptor beta chains below, sequenced in a study of neoadjuvant anti-PD-1 for oral cavity cancer. Repertoires were generated with immunoSEQ multiplex PCR, while TCRdb's copy carries only in-frame clones and drops some. This sample has under 15,000 clones, with about 60% found just once. Source: PBMCs, taken before nivolumab (anti-PD-1) treatment. These receptors came from a person between 35 and 79 years old with oral cavity squamous cell carcinoma.

This clone came up a few times. The chain links TRBV2 to TRBJ2-7, with 9 positions matching TRBD2. Germline CDR1 reads SNHLY; CDR2 reads FYNNEI. The CDR3 is made up of 17 amino acids. The ends lost 2 bases at V and 3 bases at J; junction bases unmatched: 11. The CDR3 DNA follows: TGTGCCAGCAGTGAAAGGGTAGCGGGAGATGGGATCTACGAGCAGTACTTC. Protein sequence: CASSERVAGDGIYEQYF.

The sample holds a few counts of this clone. V is TRBV9 and J is TRBJ1-4; 8 bases fit TRBD1. The CDR3 spans 15 residues. Germline values: CDR1 SGDLS, CDR2 YYNGEE. Unmatched junction bases numbered 9, after V lost 4 bases and J lost 7 bases. The DNA of the CDR3 is TGTGCCAGCAGCACCCAGGGGGCGCGAGGTGAAAAACTGTTTTTT. Its protein is CASSTQGARGEKLFF.

This sequence joins TRBV5-1 and TRBJ2-1, with 7 bases fitting TRBD2. The CDR3 loop spans 16 amino acids. The ends lost 4 bases at V and 0 bases at J; junction bases unmatched: 7. CDR1 is SGHRS, CDR2 YFSETQ, per germline. The CDR3: CASSPTPGGSYNEQFF. CDR3 in DNA: TGCGCCAGCAGCCCAACGCCGGGAGGCTCCTACAATGAGCAGTTCTTC.

The J gene is TRBJ1-1, the V gene TRBV6-6; no clear D gene. V was cut by 3 bases and J by 1 base, with 6 bases left in between. Germline-derived CDR1 and CDR2 are MNHNY and SVGAGI (reference sequence). The CDR3 consists of 13 residues. Here the CDR3 reads CASSYTRNTEAFF. The CDR3 DNA reads TGTGCCAGCAGTTATACACGGAACACTGAAGCTTTCTTT.

The rearrangement uses TRBV4-1 and TRBJ1-1; the D gene is possibly TRBD1 (5 bases). Trimming removed 0 bases at V and 1 base at J, with 12 bases between. Germline V lookup: CDR1 MGHRA, CDR2 YSYEKL. This CDR3 has 16 residues. CDR3: CASSQELVGGNTEAFF. CDR3 in DNA: TGCGCCAGCAGCCAAGAGCTGGTGGGGGGGAACACTGAAGCTTTCTTT.

The chain links TRBV27 to TRBJ2-1; TRBD1 aligns across 10 bases. Germline values: CDR1 MNHEY, CDR2 SMNVEV (reference sequence). V gave up 6 bases and J gave up 4 bases; unmatched junction bases: 6. The CDR3 is 15 residues long. CDR3 sequence reads: CASSSGTGAYNEQFF. The CDR3, as DNA: TGTGCCAGCAGCTCCGGGACAGGGGCTTACAATGAGCAGTTCTTC.

The V gene is TRBV6-4, the J gene TRBJ2-3; TRBD1 agrees at 7 bases. The germline V gene encodes CDR1 MRHNA and CDR2 SNTAGT. The CDR3 spans 15 residues. Germline trimming cut 9 bases from V and 7 bases from J; bases unmatched to any gene: 16. In DNA form, the CDR3 reads TGTGCCAGTGGGATAGGTCAAGGGGGCCTTAATACGCAGTATTTT. Translating gives CASGIGQGGLNTQYF.

The V gene is TRBV2, the J gene TRBJ2-3, with D possibly TRBD1 on 5 matching bases. V shed 3 bases and J shed 2 bases, with 15 bases lying between them. This CDR3 has 16 residues. CDR1 is SNHLY, CDR2 FYNNEI, per germline. The CDR3 sequence: CASSETTVLYTDTQYF. CDR3 nucleotide sequence: TGTGCCAGCAGTGAGACGACAGTTCTATACACAGATACGCAGTATTTT.

The V and J genes are TRBV6-5 and TRBJ2-1; tentatively, D is TRBD1 (6 bases). V was cut by 6 bases and J by 6 bases, with 15 bases left in between. Germline V lookup: CDR1 MNHEY, CDR2 SVGAGI. This CDR3 spans 14 amino acids. The CDR3 bases are TGTGCCAGCAGCCCTAACAGGGCTCGCAATGAGCAGTTCTTC. The encoded protein is CASSPNRARNEQFF.

This clone was counted only a few times. The rearrangement links TRBV7-6 to TRBJ2-5, with 12 bases fitting TRBD2. CDR1 and CDR2 (germline): SGHVS, FNYEAQ. V was clipped by 2 bases and J by 4 bases; unmatched bases: 8. The CDR3 runs to 17 residues. CDR3 loop: CASSLSASGGAIETQYF. DNA for the CDR3: TGTGCCAGCAGCTTATCGGCTAGCGGGGGGGCCATAGAGACCCAGTACTTC.

The chain employs TRBV19 and TRBJ1-6, with a tentative D call TRBD1 (5 bases). Germline V gene data show CDR1 as LNHDA and CDR2 as SQIVND (reference sequence). The length of the CDR3 is 14 residues. Trimming took 6 bases from V and 8 from J, leaving 14 bases between them. The CDR3 DNA sequence: TGTGCCAGTAGGGTGGGGGGTTTCGATTCACCCCTCCACTTT. Its translation: CASRVGGFDSPLHF.

The chain employs TRBV15 and TRBJ2-1, with D hard to call. V lost 0 bases and J lost 0, with 18 bases in between. The CDR3 runs to 19 residues. The germline CDR1 and CDR2 sequences are LNHNV and YYDKDF (reference sequence). CDR3 protein: CATSRDQGRVESSYNEQFF. DNA for the CDR3: TGTGCCACCAGCAGAGATCAAGGACGAGTAGAGAGCTCCTACAATGAGCAGTTCTTC.

This chain links TRBV2 with TRBJ2-1; the match to TRBD2 covers 11 bases. This CDR3 has 14 residues. CDR1 is SNHLY and CDR2 is FYNNEI in the germline V gene. The V and J ends lost 11 bases and 5 bases, in that order; junction bases with no gene match: 8. CDR3 region: CAVGGTSGNNEQFF. The CDR3 DNA is TGTGCCGTAGGGGGGACTAGCGGTAACAATGAGCAGTTCTTC.

The chain joins TRBV7-8 to TRBJ1-2; D remains ambiguous. Trimming pared 5 bases from V and 0 bases from J, leaving 7 bases between. The CDR3 runs 13 residues. The germline CDR1 and CDR2 sequences are SGHVS and FQNEAQ. Here the CDR3 DNA reads TGTGCCAGCAGCCGTGCGTCTAACTATGGCTACACCTTC. Protein product: CASSRASNYGYTF.

CDR3 sequence reads: CASSLRTAASQETQYF. DNA of the CDR3: TGCGCCAGCAGCTTGCGGACTGCCGCGTCCCAAGAGACCCAGTACTTC. The chain is built from TRBV5-1 and TRBJ2-5; D perhaps matches TRBD2 (5 bases). Germline values: CDR1 SGHRS, CDR2 YFSETQ. V lost 1 base, J lost 1 base, and 14 bases lay in between. CDR3 length equals 16 residues.

The V call is TRBV5-4, the J call TRBJ2-5; D uncertain. Germline lookup yields CDR1 SGHNT and CDR2 YYREEE (reference sequence). Trimming took 4 bases from V and 5 from J, leaving 18 bases between them. There are 15 residues in the CDR3. The CDR3 loop is CASSIKTQGRETQYF. Written as DNA, the CDR3 is TGTGCCAGCAGCATCAAGACACAAGGAAGGGAGACCCAGTACTTC.

The chain combines TRBV7-8 with TRBJ1-1, with unresolved D. In germline, CDR1 is SGHVS, CDR2 FQNEAQ. The CDR3 totals 12 residues. V shed 5 bases and J shed 8 bases, with 12 bases lying between them. The CDR3 sequence: CASSRLGLEAFF. The CDR3 DNA reads TGTGCCAGCAGCCGACTCGGACTGGAAGCTTTCTTT.

The gene calls are TRBV27 and TRBJ2-3; a weak D match, TRBD1 (5 bases). The CDR3 is 14 residues long. Per germline, CDR1 MNHEY and CDR2 SMNVEV (reference sequence). The ends were cut back, 3 bases at V and 4 bases at J, with 11 bases in the middle. This chain's CDR3 is CASSLGLPADTQYF. Here the CDR3 DNA reads TGTGCCAGCAGTTTGGGGCTGCCGGCAGATACGCAGTATTTT.

The chain has TRBV19 and TRBJ2-3; 7 bases match TRBD1. CDR3 length equals 16 residues. Per the germline V gene, CDR1 is LNHDA and CDR2 is SQIVND (reference sequence). Trimming took 6 bases from V and 5 from J; bases not matched to a gene: 14. CDR3 nucleotides: TGTGCCAGTAGCACAGTGAGGACAGGAGTAGGAGATACGCAGTATTTT. Amino acid sequence: CASSTVRTGVGDTQYF.

The table lists this clone with a few counts. The chain links TRBV20-1 to TRBJ1-2, with D unresolved. Germline CDR1 DFQATT, CDR2 SNEGSKA (reference sequence). The CDR3 length is 11 residues. V lost 1 base to trimming and J lost 8 bases, with 8 bases between them. The CDR3 spells CSARVGLGYTF. The CDR3 nucleotides read TGCAGTGCTAGAGTCGGGCTCGGCTACACCTTC.

The sample holds a few counts of this clone. The genes are TRBV27 and TRBJ1-3; 7 bases align to TRBD1. Germline values: CDR1 MNHEY, CDR2 SMNVEV (reference sequence). This CDR3 region has 14 residues. V lost 6 bases and J lost 3; bases outside the gene matches: 5. CDR3 residues: CASSIDRDGNTIYF. The CDR3 region has the DNA TGTGCCAGCAGCATAGACAGGGATGGAAACACCATATATTTT.

The rearrangement links TRBV27 to TRBJ2-5, with TRBD2 matching 9 bases. Germline CDR1 reads MNHEY; CDR2 reads SMNVEV (reference sequence). The CDR3 runs 18 residues. After removal of 4 bases from V and 4 bases from J, the junction contained 16 bases not matched to a gene. CDR3: CASSSYTSLAGRRETQYF. As DNA, the CDR3 is TGTGCCAGCAGTTCCTATACCTCTCTAGCGGGAAGGAGAGAGACCCAGTACTTC.

The chain is built from TRBV4-2 and TRBJ1-5; 9 nucleotides line up with TRBD1. The V gene end was trimmed by 2 bases and the J gene end by 6 bases; junction bases not matched to a gene: 17. Looked up from germline, CDR1 is LGHNA and CDR2 is YNFKEQ. CDR3 length: 19 residues. As DNA, the CDR3 is TGTGCCAGCAGCCAACGGGCTGATCGTTCGGGACAGGGCTCTCAGCCCCAGCATTTT. Its translation is CASSQRADRSGQGSQPQHF.

CDR3: CASSYGQGGYTF. CDR3 DNA: TGTGCCAGCAGTTACGGACAGGGTGGCTACACCTTC. The rearrangement joins TRBV6-5 to TRBJ1-2, with 8 bases aligning to TRBD1. CDR1 and CDR2 (germline): MNHEY, SVGAGI. V shed 2 bases, J shed 7 bases, and the junction held 0 bases outside the gene matches. The CDR3 contains 12 residues.

The V gene is TRBV19, the J gene TRBJ2-2; 7 positions agree with TRBD1. V lost 6 bases to trimming and J lost 2 bases; unmatched junction nucleotides: 3. CDR3 length: 14 residues. Germline loops: CDR1 LNHDA, CDR2 SQIVND (reference sequence). The CDR3 DNA is TGTGCCAGTAGCAGGGGGACCAACACCGGGGAGCTGTTTTTT. This sequence encodes CASSRGTNTGELFF.

This clone was recorded once. The chain is built from TRBV5-1 and TRBJ2-3, with TRBD2 matching 11 bases. The CDR3 totals 14 residues. The junction had 5 bases not matched to a gene; V was cut back by 4 bases and J by 7 bases. CDR1 and CDR2 from the germline V gene are SGHRS and YFSETQ. CDR3 protein: CASSGVAGGNTQYF. The CDR3 DNA reads TGCGCCAGCAGCGGGGTAGCGGGAGGGAATACGCAGTATTTT.

CDR3 bases: TGTGCCAGCAGCTTATATGAAGAGACCCAGTACTTC. Amino acids: CASSLYEETQYF. The V and J genes are TRBV11-2 and TRBJ2-5; D call uncertain. The germline V and J ends were trimmed by 2 bases and 3 bases, with 4 bases remaining between them. The CDR3 runs 12 residues. Per germline, CDR1 SGHAT and CDR2 FQNNGV.

V and J are TRBV19 and TRBJ2-1, with a tentative D call TRBD1 (5 bases). The CDR3 covers 16 residues. V dropped 3 bases and J dropped 2 bases, with 14 bases sitting between them. Germline values: CDR1 LNHDA, CDR2 SQIVND (reference sequence). CDR3 DNA: TGTGCCAGTAGTATGAGTACAGGACCCCCCTACAATGAGCAGTTCTTC. Encoded protein: CASSMSTGPPYNEQFF.

This rearrangement joins TRBV29-1 to TRBJ1-1; D call uncertain. This CDR3 has 11 amino acids. Germline values: CDR1 SQVTM, CDR2 ANQGSEA. V lost 4 bases and J 0 bases, leaving 3 bases between the germline ends. DNA for the CDR3: TGCAGCGTTGTACTGAACACTGAAGCTTTCTTT. Amino acid sequence: CSVVLNTEAFF.

The chain is built from TRBV2 and TRBJ1-2; 7 bases are a match to TRBD1. With V trimmed by 6 bases and J by 4 bases, 11 bases remained unmatched. The CDR3 covers 15 residues. CDR1 is SNHLY and CDR2 is FYNNEI in the germline V gene. In DNA form, the CDR3 reads TGTGCCAGCAGCGTAACAGGGGACCGGGGCTATGGCTACACCTTC. This sequence encodes CASSVTGDRGYGYTF.